This entry features one TCR beta chain sequence. Germline CDR1 and CDR2: SGHRS and YFSETQ. The length of the CDR3 is 19 residues. The V gene end was trimmed by 0 bases and the J gene end by 0 bases; junction bases not matched to a gene: 8. The sample comes from a study of cytomegalovirus exposure and HLA in healthy donors. Study overall: Within an early data release were about 85 million unique TCRs drawn from HLA-typed donors. Of the donors genotyped, 300 to 500 in all, about 82% fell in the Caucasian-associated ancestry cluster.

The PCR used 60 Vbeta and 13 Jbeta primers. Produced via immunoSEQ multiplex PCR; TCRdb's table is partial and in-frame only. In the table there are roughly 110,000 clones, approximately 70% of which are singletons. This receptor was identified in a man aged 25-45 years in good health and CMV-seropositive. Sequencing input: PBMCs. The chain carries TRBV5-1 and TRBJ2-6, with 8 bases fitting TRBD1. The CDR3 coding sequence is TGCGCCAGCAGCTTGGGTAGGCGGACAGGGAACTCTGGGGCCAACGTCCTGACTTTC. The encoded protein is CASSLGRRTGNSGANVLTF.